Below, 13 T cell receptor beta chains from the same sample are listed, as sequenced in a study of cytomegalovirus exposure and HLA in healthy donors. Vbeta (60) and Jbeta (13) primers were used in the PCR. Sequencing used immunoSEQ multiplex PCR; TCRdb keeps in-frame clones, though not all of them. Counted here are some 130,000 clones, approximately 74% occurring once; the ten biggest clones make up 5.5% to 8.5%. The source material was PBMCs. The receptors were gathered from a male donor in good health and CMV-seronegative.

The gene calls are TRBV5-1 and TRBJ2-1, with TRBD2 as a possible D gene (5 bases). Trimming left V 4 bases short and J 0 bases short, with 17 bases between. Germline CDR1 is SGHRS and CDR2 is YFSETQ. This CDR3 spans 17 amino acids. CDR3 residues: CASSRSGGRSSYNEQFF. The CDR3 coding sequence is TGCGCCAGCAGCCGGAGTGGCGGGCGCAGCTCCTACAATGAGCAGTTCTTC.

A word on this clone: At one end the junction does not follow the germline gene, possibly because of a read error. The rearrangement links TRBV7-9 to TRBJ1-3; no firm D call. CDR3 length: 16 amino acids. Germline CDR1 is SEHNR and CDR2 is FQNEAQ (reference sequence). The CDR3: CSSSSRGKSSGNTIYF. CDR3 sequence (DNA): TGTTCCAGCAGCTCCCGCGGGAAAAGCTCTGGAAACACCATATATTTT.

This clone was found a few times. The chain's CDR3 is CASDGRTWRGKTQYF. The CDR3 DNA follows: TGTGCATCCGACGGCCGAACATGGCGGGGGAAGACCCAGTACTTC. The chain links TRBV30 to TRBJ2-5; 7 nucleotides match TRBD2. CDR1 and CDR2 (germline): GTSNPN, SVGIG (reference sequence). The CDR3 extends over 15 amino acids.

This clone was counted a single time. J is TRBJ2-7 and V is TRBV2, with 12 bases fitting TRBD1. The length of the CDR3 is 14 residues. The ends lost 7 bases at V and 9 bases at J; junction bases unmatched: 10. CDR1 and CDR2 (germline): SNHLY, FYNNEI. The CDR3 protein is CASNKRDRGRVQYF. Written as DNA, the CDR3 is TGTGCCAGCAATAAACGGGACAGGGGGCGCGTGCAGTACTTC.

The rearrangement uses TRBV11-2 and TRBJ1-2, with 7 bases aligning to TRBD1. The CDR3 spans 13 residues. Losses at the gene ends were 2 bases for V and 6 bases for J; bases not matched to a gene: 3. The germline gives CDR1 SGHAT, CDR2 FQNNGV. CDR3 sequence reads: CASSLRGRDGYTF. The CDR3 DNA reads as TGTGCCAGCAGCTTAAGGGGGCGCGATGGCTACACCTTC.

This clone was seen more than once but under ten times. J is TRBJ1-5 and V is TRBV28, with TRBD1 matching 7 bases. V lost 5 bases, J lost 3 bases, and 13 bases stayed unmatched. Germline lookup yields CDR1 MDHEN and CDR2 SYDVKM. The CDR3 extends over 17 amino acids. The CDR3 sequence is CASSPQIRQGLNQPQHF. In DNA, the CDR3 is TGTGCCAGCAGTCCCCAAATTCGACAGGGACTCAATCAGCCCCAGCATTTT.

This rearrangement joins TRBV27 to TRBJ2-7; 11 nucleotides agree with TRBD1. Germline CDR1 and CDR2: MNHEY and SMNVEV (reference sequence). The junction had 6 bases not matched to a gene; V was cut back by 6 bases and J by 5 bases. The CDR3 sequence is 14 residues long. The CDR3 here is CASSRDRGANEQYF. CDR3 sequence (DNA): TGTGCCAGCAGCCGGGACAGGGGGGCGAACGAGCAGTACTTC.

V usage is TRBV28 and J usage is TRBJ1-2; D gene unclear. The ends were cut back, 1 base at V and 4 bases at J, with 10 bases in the middle. The CDR3 loop spans 14 amino acids. From germline, CDR1 is MDHEN and CDR2 SYDVKM. CDR3 amino acids: CASSLSPGVYGYTF. As DNA, the CDR3 is TGTGCCAGCAGTTTATCCCCCGGGGTCTATGGCTACACCTTC.

The V call is TRBV14, the J call TRBJ2-1, with 12 bases fitting TRBD2. The CDR3 spans 16 residues. Germline V gene lookup returns CDR1 SGHDN and CDR2 FVKESK. Losses at the gene ends were 7 bases for V and 9 bases for J; bases not matched to a gene: 13. The CDR3 coding sequence is TGTGCCAGCAACCGGATCTCTAGCGGGAGGGCCGGTGAGCAGTTCTTC. It encodes CASNRISSGRAGEQFF.

The DNA for the CDR3 is TGTGCCAGCAGCCCACCGACAGGGGCGCGCACTGAAGCTTTCTTT. Its translation: CASSPPTGARTEAFF. This sequence joins TRBV5-4 and TRBJ1-1; 8 bases line up with TRBD1. After removal of 4 bases from V and 4 bases from J, the junction contained 9 bases not matched to a gene. The CDR3 is 15 residues long. Germline CDR1 is SGHNT and CDR2 is YYREEE (reference sequence).

This clone was recorded a few times. The gene calls are TRBV7-2 and TRBJ2-4; D unclear. This CDR3 has 14 residues. Deletions cut 2 bases from V and 0 bases from J, with 5 bases between. Germline loops: CDR1 SGHTA, CDR2 FQGNSA. The CDR3 nucleotides are TGTGCCAGCAGCTTACAGATAGCCAAAAACATTCAGTACTTC. This gives the protein CASSLQIAKNIQYF.

The CDR3 spells CASSIQGRTEAFF. DNA for the CDR3: TGTGCCAGCAGCATACAGGGGAGGACTGAAGCTTTCTTT. The chain recombines TRBV5-8 with TRBJ1-1; 7 bases line up with TRBD1. V was pared by 4 bases and J by 5 bases, with 5 bases of the junction left unmatched. The CDR3 length is 13 residues. Germline CDR1 and CDR2: SGHTS and YDEGEE.

This clone was recorded a few times. This chain joins TRBV29-1 and TRBJ1-2, with a possible D match to TRBD1 (5 bases). Germline lookup yields CDR1 SQVTM and CDR2 ANQGSEA. The CDR3 runs 14 residues. Trimming cost V 3 bases and J 2 bases, with 13 bases left between them. The CDR3: CSVDERGRNYGYTF. For the CDR3, the DNA is TGCAGCGTTGATGAGCGGGGACGAAACTATGGCTACACCTTC.